Shown below are 7 T cell receptor beta chains from a single sample sequenced in a study of regulatory T cells in long-lasting Graves disease. Construction of the TCR beta libraries employed iRepertoire HTBI primers in conjunction with Arm-PCR of CDR3 regions. TCRdb reprocessed the multiplex PCR reads with MiXCR, giving one entry per CDR3 protein. The sample lists 500,000 to 800,000 distinct CDR3 sequences, 30% occurring once. Specified time point: persistent/refractory GD, antithyroid drugs over 5 years with positive TRAb. The authors made the TCR library using RNA they extracted from PBMCs. Sequenced material: peripheral blood mononuclear cells (PBMCs), taken when the disease was refractory, from a patient treated with antithyroid drugs. The source of these receptors is a female donor with Graves disease.

Only a few counts were recorded for this clonotype. V is TRBV6-1 and J is TRBJ1-2, with D hard to call. V was trimmed by 6 bases and J by 3 bases, leaving 11 bases between them. This CDR3 comprises 13 residues. Germline CDR1 and CDR2: MNHNS and SASEGT. CDR3 residues: CASRVDGHYGYTF. In DNA, the CDR3 is TGTGCCAGCAGAGTCGACGGGCACTATGGCTACACCTTC.

In this sample, this clonotype turned up many times. The chain links TRBV28 to TRBJ1-2; tentatively, D is TRBD1 (5 bases). The CDR3 has 15 amino acids. Trimming took off 2 bases at V and 8 bases at J, with 18 bases between the two ends. Germline CDR1 reads MDHEN; CDR2 reads SYDVKM. CDR3 in DNA: TGTGCCAGCAGTTTAACCGCGACCCCGGGACGGGGCTACACCTTC. As protein: CASSLTATPGRGYTF.

The V and J genes are TRBV12-3 or TRBV12-4 and TRBJ2-2; 7 nucleotides match TRBD1. The CDR3 contains 15 residues. J gave up 5 bases and V 6 bases, and 9 bases lay outside the gene matches. The CDR3 bases are TGTGCCAGCAGCCGGTCCGGGACAGATACCGGGGAGCTGTTTTTT. Its protein product is CASSRSGTDTGELFF.

In this sample, this clonotype turned up many times. The V call is TRBV28, the J call TRBJ2-2; TRBD1 matches 10 bases. The CDR3 totals 17 residues. V lost 4 bases and J lost 2; bases outside the gene matches: 7. CDR1 is MDHEN and CDR2 is SYDVKM in the germline V gene. The CDR3 DNA is TGTGCCAGCAGTTCCCTGACAGGGGGCTTTAACACCGGGGAGCTGTTTTTT. Protein sequence: CASSSLTGGFNTGELFF.

This clonotype came up once. The V call is TRBV6-4, the J call TRBJ1-5; 9 nucleotides agree with TRBD1. J gave up 1 base and V 3 bases, and 4 bases lay outside the gene matches. CDR1 and CDR2 from the germline V gene are MRHNA and SNTAGT. The CDR3 is 16 amino acids. CDR3: CASSEGQGLSNQPQHF. The CDR3 coding sequence is TGTGCCAGCAGTGAGGGACAGGGTTTGAGCAATCAGCCCCAGCATTTT.

This clonotype was detected ten times or more. The rearrangement links TRBV28 to TRBJ1-1; 7 bases fit TRBD1. The CDR3 is 15 amino acids. The germline CDR1 and CDR2 sequences are MDHEN and SYDVKM. V trimming: 8 bases; J trimming: 0 bases; junction bases outside the gene matches: 9. The CDR3 here is CASRARDSLNTEAFF. For the CDR3, the DNA is TGTGCCAGCCGTGCCCGGGACAGTTTGAACACTGAAGCTTTCTTT.

The chain combines TRBV5-8 with TRBJ1-1; no firm D call. The CDR3 is 15 amino acids. Looked up from germline, CDR1 is SGHTS and CDR2 is YDEGEE. Trimming shortened V by 4 bases and J by 1 base, and 14 bases separated the two germline ends. The CDR3 DNA reads TGTGCCAGCAGCGTGGAGGACCCCAGGAACACTGAAGCTTTCTTT. This translates into CASSVEDPRNTEAFF.